These T cell receptor beta chains were read from a single sample in a study of regulatory T cells in long-lasting Graves disease. One entry per CDR3 protein results from TCRdb running MiXCR on the multiplex PCR reads. Of about 470,000 distinct CDR3 sequences in the sample, about a fifth were seen once. The material was peripheral blood mononuclear cells (PBMCs), obtained when the disease was refractory, from a patient treated with antithyroid drugs. The origin of the receptors is a female donor with Graves disease. Both conserved end residues are trimmed from each CDR3. The order of the fields is J gene, V gene, CDR3 protein.

TRBJ1-4	TRBV12-3/TRBV12-4	ASLKGGGLDEKLF
TRBJ2-1	TRBV5-1	ASSLGTSSYNEQF
TRBJ1-5	TRBV28	ASSFLTWRTSSNQPQH
TRBJ2-5	TRBV6-5	ASSYKAGGLGVETQY
TRBJ2-7	TRBV11-1	ASRSGDFYEQY
TRBJ1-1	TRBV5-1	ASRQSDSLNTEAF
TRBJ1-4	TRBV11-2	ASSLGRWQMNEKLF
TRBJ1-1	TRBV3-1	ASSQDWGGEAF
TRBJ1-1	TRBV12-3/TRBV12-4	ASSYSGFINTEAF
TRBJ2-1	TRBV2	ASSRLAGGPYNEQF
TRBJ2-5	TRBV11-2	ASSLVGSRETQY
TRBJ1-5	TRBV3-1	ASSQEGHGSNQPQH
TRBJ1-1	TRBV24-1	ATSDLWQRDTEAF
TRBJ2-5	TRBV7-9	ASSLGVAGEETQY
TRBJ1-1	TRBV7-2	ASSALGGLEAF
TRBJ2-7	TRBV5-4	ASSLGQTSTYEQY
TRBJ1-2	TRBV10-3	AISESVLSDTPFYGYT
TRBJ2-7	TRBV5-1	ASSLARGTGTYEQY
TRBJ1-2	TRBV6-5	ASSYRDANYGYT
TRBJ2-2	TRBV30	AWSRQGPELF
TRBJ2-7	TRBV28	ASRGAGEQY
TRBJ1-2	TRBV27	ASSFFGGGSGYT
TRBJ1-4	TRBV28	ASSWGREKLF
TRBJ2-7	TRBV7-6	ASSSPLSGSYEQY
TRBJ2-5	TRBV7-3	ASSLTPGETQY
TRBJ2-3	TRBV7-9	ASRIRGLAGTDTQY
TRBJ1-1	TRBV11-3	ASSLMGPMSTEAF
TRBJ1-1	TRBV5-1	ASSPGQGSMNTEAF
TRBJ1-5	TRBV12-3/TRBV12-4	ASSRGQGSISNQPQH
TRBJ2-1	TRBV28	ASSFAGARVNEQS
TRBJ1-5	TRBV6-1	ASGPIGQGNNQPQH
TRBJ1-2	TRBV2	ASSALPNYGYT
TRBJ1-5	TRBV6-1	ASSENRDPNQPQH
TRBJ1-2	TRBV28	ASSFEDRPNYGYT
TRBJ1-5	TRBV6-5	ASSLAGTGPLRPQH
TRBJ2-2	TRBV7-9	ASSRGAGGELF
TRBJ2-5	TRBV5-1	ASSTTSGRAPETQY
TRBJ2-2	TRBV19	ASTSWGGTGELF
TRBJ1-4	TRBV19	ASSIVPRVATNEKLF
TRBJ1-1	TRBV5-4	ASSLAKVQNTEAF
TRBJ2-2	TRBV15	ATSRTSGVTGELF
TRBJ2-2	TRBV10-3	AISDIEKNTGELF
TRBJ1-5	TRBV6-2/TRBV6-3	ASSEAAGQVNQPQH
TRBJ2-5	TRBV24-1	ATSDFSVGETQY
TRBJ1-2	TRBV7-9	ASSAGRGGFDYGYT
TRBJ2-5	TRBV5-1	ASGLAGNVQETQY
TRBJ2-1	TRBV6-1	ASSQHGTSTGNEQF
TRBJ2-1	TRBV28	ASSLSSGRSYNEQF
TRBJ2-2	TRBV10-3	AIRGGDTGELF
TRBJ2-4	TRBV28	ASSFLAGEKNIQY
TRBJ2-5	TRBV11-3	ASSLSRAPETQY
TRBJ1-1	TRBV12-3/TRBV12-4	ASSLGDRGERNTEAF
TRBJ2-7	TRBV28	ASSSQGGGAYEQY
TRBJ1-2	TRBV29-1	SVHRASYGYT
TRBJ1-2	TRBV19	ASSKRTSLYGYT
TRBJ1-2	TRBV20-1	SAIDYGYT
TRBJ2-5	TRBV24-1	ATSEASQETQY